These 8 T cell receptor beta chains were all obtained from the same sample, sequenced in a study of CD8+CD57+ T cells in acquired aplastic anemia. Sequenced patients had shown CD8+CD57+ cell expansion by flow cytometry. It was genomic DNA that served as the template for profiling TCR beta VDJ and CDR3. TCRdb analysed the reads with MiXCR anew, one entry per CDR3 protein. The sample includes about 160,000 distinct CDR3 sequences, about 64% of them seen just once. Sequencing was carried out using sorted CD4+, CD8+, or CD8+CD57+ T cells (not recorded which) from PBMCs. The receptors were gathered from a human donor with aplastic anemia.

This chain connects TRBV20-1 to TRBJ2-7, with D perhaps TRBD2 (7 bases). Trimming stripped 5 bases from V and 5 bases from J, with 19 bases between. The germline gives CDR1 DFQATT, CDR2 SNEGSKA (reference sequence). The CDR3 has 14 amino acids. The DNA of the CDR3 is TGCAGTGCTCGCAAGGGGGAGGGCCCTCACGAGCAGTACTTC. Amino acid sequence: CSARKGEGPHEQYF.

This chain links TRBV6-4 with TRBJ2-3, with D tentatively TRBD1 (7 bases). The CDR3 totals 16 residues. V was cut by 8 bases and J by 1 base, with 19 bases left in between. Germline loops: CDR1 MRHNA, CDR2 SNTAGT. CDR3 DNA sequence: TGTGCCAGCGCGTGGGATGACAGGGAGGGCACAGATACGCAGTATTTT. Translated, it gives CASAWDDREGTDTQYF.

The CDR3 loop reads CASSRGTGQEQYF. The CDR3 bases are TGTGCCAGCAGCCGCGGGACAGGGCAAGAGCAGTACTTC. This sequence joins TRBV7-9 and TRBJ2-7; 9 bases map to TRBD1. Unmatched junction bases numbered 6, after V lost 5 bases and J lost 7 bases. Germline V lookup: CDR1 SEHNR, CDR2 FQNEAQ (reference sequence). CDR3 length equals 13 residues.

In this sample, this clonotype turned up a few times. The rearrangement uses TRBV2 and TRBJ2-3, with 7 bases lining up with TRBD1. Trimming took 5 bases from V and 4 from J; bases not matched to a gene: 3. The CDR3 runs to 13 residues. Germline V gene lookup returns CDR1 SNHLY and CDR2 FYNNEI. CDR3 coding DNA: TGTGCCAGCAGTTATACAGGGGCAGATACGCAGTATTTT. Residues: CASSYTGADTQYF.

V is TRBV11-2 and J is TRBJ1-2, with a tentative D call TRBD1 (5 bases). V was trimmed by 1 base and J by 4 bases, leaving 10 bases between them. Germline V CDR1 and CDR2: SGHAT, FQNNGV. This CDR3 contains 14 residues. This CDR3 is CASSLGPGLYGYTF. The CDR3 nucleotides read TGTGCCAGCAGCTTAGGTCCAGGGCTCTATGGCTACACCTTC.

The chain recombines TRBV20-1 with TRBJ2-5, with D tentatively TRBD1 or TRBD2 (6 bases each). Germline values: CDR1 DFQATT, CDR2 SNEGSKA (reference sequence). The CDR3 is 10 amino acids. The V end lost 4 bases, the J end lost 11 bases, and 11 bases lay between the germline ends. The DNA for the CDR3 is TGCAGTGCTAAAAGGGGGGAGCAGTACTTC. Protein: CSAKRGEQYF.

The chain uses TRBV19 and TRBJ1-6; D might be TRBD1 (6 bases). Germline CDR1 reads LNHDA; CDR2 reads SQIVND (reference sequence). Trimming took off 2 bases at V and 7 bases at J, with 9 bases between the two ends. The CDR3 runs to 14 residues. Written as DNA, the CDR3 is TGTGCCAGTAGTATATCGGGGGGCAATTCACCCCTCCACTTT. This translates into CASSISGGNSPLHF.

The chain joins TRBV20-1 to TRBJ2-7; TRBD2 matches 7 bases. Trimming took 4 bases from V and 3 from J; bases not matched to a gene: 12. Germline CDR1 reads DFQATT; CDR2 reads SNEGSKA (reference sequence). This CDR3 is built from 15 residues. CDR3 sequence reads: CSATPGASGLYEQYF. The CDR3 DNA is TGCAGTGCTACTCCCGGGGCTAGCGGACTCTACGAGCAGTACTTC.